This TCR beta chain was sequenced in a study of blood T cell repertoires in COVID-19. Study overall: Sample material is recorded as cDNA or gDNA derived from T cells, B-cell-depleted T cells, or PBMCs.

Profiled with immunoSEQ multiplex PCR; TCRdb holds only in-frame clones, not every one. The sample lists 200,000 to 250,000 clones, 80% to 85% occurring once. J was trimmed by 3 bases and V by 5 bases; bases with no gene match: 4. This CDR3 comprises 16 residues. Looked up from germline, CDR1 is MNHNY and CDR2 is SVGAGI (reference sequence). Material for sequencing was peripheral blood. The TCR originated in a woman of 80 years or more with active or convalescent COVID-19. This chain links TRBV6-6 with TRBJ2-1; 13 nucleotides agree with TRBD2. The CDR3 is CASSKGLAGLYNEQFF. The CDR3 coding sequence is TGTGCCAGCAGTAAGGGACTAGCGGGGCTCTACAATGAGCAGTTCTTC.